The rows below give T cell receptor beta chains drawn from one sample of a study of blood T cell repertoires in COVID-19. Produced via immunoSEQ multiplex PCR; TCRdb's table is partial and in-frame only. The sample yields approximately 380,000 clones, approximately 90% seen once. Sequencing was done on a sample of PBMCs or T cells enriched from blood (not recorded which). Receptor source: a young woman who had recovered from COVID-19. Both conserved end residues are part of each CDR3. The order of the fields is D gene, J gene, V gene, clone size, CDR3 protein, CDR3 DNA. The D gene is left open where the match is weak. Expanded clones are given a class, and other clones once, few, many or no size at all.

.,TRBJ2-2,TRBV6-2/TRBV6-3,few,CASSSRYRGGTGELFF,TGTGCCAGCAGTTCGAGATACAGGGGGGGCACCGGGGAGCTGTTTTTT
.,TRBJ1-2,TRBV19,.,CASMGRNYGYTF,TGTGCCAGTATGGGCAGAAACTATGGCTACACCTTC
TRBD1,TRBJ1-4,TRBV18,.,CASSRGTDEKLFF,TGTGCCAGCTCACGCGGGACAGATGAAAAACTGTTTTTT
TRBD1,TRBJ1-1,TRBV9,.,CASSAVDRVNTEAFF,TGTGCCAGCAGCGCCGTAGACAGGGTTAACACTGAAGCTTTCTTT
TRBD1,TRBJ1-6,TRBV5-5,.,CASSSGTENSPLHF,TGTGCCAGCAGCTCCGGGACAGAGAATTCACCCCTCCACTTT
.,TRBJ1-6,TRBV4-3,few,CASNNIQGGNSPLHF,TGCGCCAGCAACAATATTCAGGGTGGTAATTCACCCCTCCACTTT
TRBD2,TRBJ2-1,TRBV5-4,.,CASSQTSGGLGEQFF,TGTGCCAGCAGCCAAACTAGCGGGGGATTGGGTGAGCAGTTCTTC
.,TRBJ2-1,TRBV6-5,.,CASNTGPYNEQFF,TGTGCCAGCAACACAGGGCCTTACAATGAGCAGTTCTTC
.,TRBJ1-3,TRBV9,few,CASSDPPGSQFGNTIYF,TGTGCCAGCAGCGACCCCCCGGGATCTCAGTTTGGAAACACCATATATTTT
.,TRBJ1-4,TRBV5-1,.,CASRLAGNNEKLFF,TGCGCCAGCAGATTGGCAGGGAATAATGAAAAACTGTTTTTT
TRBD1,TRBJ1-5,TRBV2,.,CASTRDRAQPQHF,TGTGCCAGCACCAGGGACAGGGCTCAGCCCCAGCATTTT
.,TRBJ1-5,TRBV3-1/TRBV3-2,.,CASSQVEADTSNQPQHF,TGTGCCAGCAGCCAAGTTGAGGCGGATACTAGCAATCAGCCCCAGCATTTT
.,TRBJ2-7,TRBV25-1,.,CASSEAGSEQYF,TGTGCCAGCAGTGAGGCGGGTAGCGAGCAGTACTTC
.,TRBJ1-3,TRBV6-2/TRBV6-3,.,CASSYPGTLTGNTIYF,TGTGCCAGCAGTTACCCGGGGACACTTACCGGGAACACCATATATTTT
TRBD1,TRBJ1-2,TRBV27,.,CASSLRTGYGYTF,TGTGCCAGCAGTTTACGGACAGGCTATGGCTACACCTTC
TRBD1,TRBJ1-2,TRBV28,.,CASRTGVGYTF,TGTGCCAGCAGGACAGGGGTGGGCTACACCTTC
.,TRBJ2-3,TRBV10-3,.,CAISAGSTSTDTQYF,TGTGCCATCAGTGCGGGGTCCACTAGCACAGATACGCAGTATTTT
.,TRBJ1-5,TRBV5-1,.,CASSLAPQGIGNQPQHF,TGCGCCAGCAGCTTGGCCCCTCAGGGGATCGGTAATCAGCCCCAGCATTTT
.,TRBJ1-1,TRBV7-3,.,CASSSGTRLTEAFF,TGTGCCAGCAGTTCCGGGACAAGGCTCACTGAAGCTTTCTTT
TRBD1,TRBJ1-3,TRBV24-1,.,CATSDTTGLSGNTIYF,TGTGCCACCAGTGATACGACAGGGTTGTCTGGAAACACCATATATTTT
.,TRBJ1-2,TRBV19,.,CARGPGQGYGYTF,TGTGCCAGGGGGCCCGGCCAGGGCTATGGCTACACCTTC
.,TRBJ1-5,TRBV7-3,.,CASSFFGRGPTLYSNQPQHF,TGTGCCAGCAGCTTTTTCGGCAGGGGTCCAACCCTCTATAGCAATCAGCCCCAGCATTTT
TRBD1,TRBJ1-5,TRBV15,.,CATSRGGDRGGNQPQHF,TGTGCCACCAGCAGAGGGGGAGACAGGGGAGGTAATCAGCCCCAGCATTTT
TRBD1,TRBJ1-2,TRBV19,.,CASRPDRGWGYTF,TGTGCCAGTAGGCCGGACAGGGGCTGGGGCTACACCTTC
.,TRBJ2-2,TRBV18,.,CASSPITGELFF,TGTGCCAGCTCACCAATAACCGGGGAGCTGTTTTTT
TRBD2,TRBJ2-1,TRBV5-1,.,CASSLAPLAGGLVNEQFF,TGCGCCAGCAGCTTGGCTCCTTTAGCGGGGGGCCTCGTAAATGAGCAGTTCTTC
.,TRBJ1-6,TRBV30,.,CAWSAGERDSPLHF,TGTGCCTGGAGCGCGGGAGAACGGGATTCACCCCTCCACTTT
.,TRBJ2-3,TRBV5-1,.,CASSLVGQLTDTQYF,TGCGCCAGCAGCCTTGTGGGGCAGTTAACAGATACGCAGTATTTT
.,TRBJ1-2,TRBV15,.,CATSRDHGRLVRGYTF,TGTGCCACCAGCAGAGATCATGGGAGGTTGGTTCGTGGCTACACCTTC
.,TRBJ1-5,TRBV18,.,CASSWGVYSNQPQHF,TGTGCCAGCTCTTGGGGAGTCTATAGCAATCAGCCCCAGCATTTT
TRBD2,TRBJ2-3,TRBV11-3,.,CASSEGAGADTQYF,TGTGCCAGCAGCGAAGGGGCGGGGGCAGATACGCAGTATTTT
TRBD1,TRBJ2-7,TRBV5-1,.,CASSRPGTGGAEQYF,TGCGCCAGCAGCCGCCCGGGGACAGGGGGCGCGGAGCAGTACTTC
.,TRBJ1-6,TRBV14,.,CASSQEMANSPLHF,TGTGCCAGCAGCCAAGAGATGGCCAATTCACCCCTCCACTTT
TRBD1,TRBJ1-2,TRBV9,.,CASSSGDRDSGYTF,TGTGCCAGCAGCTCAGGTGACAGGGATTCTGGCTACACCTTC
TRBD1,TRBJ1-6,TRBV28,.,CASSPRQGRTSYNSPLHF,TGTGCCAGCAGTCCGCGACAGGGAAGAACCTCCTATAATTCACCCCTCCACTTT
TRBD1,TRBJ1-4,TRBV11-2,.,CASSSHLPGQGRGEKLFF,TGTGCCAGCAGCTCCCACCTCCCGGGACAGGGTCGAGGGGAAAAACTGTTTTTT
TRBD1,TRBJ2-4,TRBV6-5,.,CASRSQGARVNIQYF,TGTGCCAGCAGATCACAGGGGGCTAGAGTAAACATTCAGTACTTC
.,TRBJ2-3,TRBV6-4,many,CASSRDTSTDTQYF,TGTGCCAGCAGCCGGGACACTAGCACAGATACGCAGTATTTT
.,TRBJ2-1,TRBV11-3,.,CASSPGRETDNEQFF,TGTGCCAGCAGCCCGGGACGGGAGACCGACAATGAGCAGTTCTTC
.,TRBJ2-4,TRBV3-1/TRBV3-2,.,CASSQESRGNIQYF,TGTGCCAGCAGCCAAGAATCCAGGGGAAACATTCAGTACTTC
TRBD1,TRBJ1-1,TRBV3-1/TRBV3-2,.,CASSHDRVGAEAFF,TGTGCCAGCAGCCACGACAGGGTCGGGGCTGAAGCTTTCTTT
.,TRBJ2-2,TRBV27,.,CASFTGTNTGELFF,TGTGCCAGCTTTACCGGGACAAACACCGGGGAGCTGTTTTTT
.,TRBJ1-6,TRBV27,.,CASSLSWESSYNSPLHF,TGTGCCAGCAGTTTATCTTGGGAGAGCTCCTATAATTCACCCCTCCACTTT
.,TRBJ1-4,TRBV18,.,CASSPPQGSNEKLFF,TGTGCCAGCTCACCGCCCCAGGGGTCGAATGAAAAACTGTTTTTT
.,TRBJ1-2,TRBV5-4,.,CASSLEEGFGGYTF,TGTGCCAGCAGCTTGGAGGAGGGGTTCGGCGGCTACACCTTC
.,TRBJ2-7,TRBV6-6,.,CASLPQAQGVLDEQYF,TGTGCCAGCCTCCCTCAAGCACAGGGAGTTCTCGACGAGCAGTACTTC
.,TRBJ1-1,TRBV29-1,.,CSVERGDEAFF,TGCAGCGTTGAGCGGGGAGATGAAGCTTTCTTT
.,TRBJ1-3,TRBV4-3,once,CASSQDSEGNTIYF,TGCGCCAGCAGCCAAGATTCAGAAGGAAACACCATATATTTT
TRBD1,TRBJ1-3,TRBV9,.,CASSLRQGPSAGNTIYF,TGTGCCAGCAGCTTACGACAGGGGCCGAGCGCTGGAAACACCATATATTTT
TRBD1,TRBJ2-7,TRBV6-2/TRBV6-3,.,CASSYPRTGLDEQYF,TGTGCCAGCAGTTACCCAAGGACAGGACTGGACGAGCAGTACTTC
.,TRBJ1-5,TRBV6-2/TRBV6-3,.,CASSSNTRGRYSNQPQHF,TGTGCCAGCAGTTCGAATACCAGGGGTAGATATAGCAATCAGCCCCAGCATTTT
.,TRBJ1-1,TRBV9,.,CASSADRDTEAFF,TGTGCCAGCAGCGCGGACAGAGACACTGAAGCTTTCTTT
TRBD1,TRBJ1-2,TRBV19,once,CASSISSTGGSYGYTF,TGTGCCAGTAGTATCTCTTCGACAGGGGGCAGTTATGGCTACACCTTC
TRBD1,TRBJ1-2,TRBV7-9,.,CASSPGTGRYGYTF,TGTGCCAGCAGCCCCGGGACAGGGAGGTATGGCTACACCTTC
TRBD1,TRBJ2-5,TRBV7-2,few,CASSANWGQGSETQYF,TGTGCCAGCAGCGCAAACTGGGGACAGGGTTCGGAGACCCAGTACTTC
.,TRBJ1-2,TRBV30,.,CAWSGRQRTNYGYTF,TGTGCCTGGAGTGGGAGACAGAGAACTAACTATGGCTACACCTTC
.,TRBJ1-4,TRBV6-5,once,CASSSWNEKLFF,TGTGCCAGCAGCAGTTGGAATGAAAAACTGTTTTTT
.,TRBJ2-3,TRBV27,.,CATGGTTDTQYF,TGTGCCACCGGGGGGACAACAGATACGCAGTATTTT
TRBD1,TRBJ2-7,TRBV11-2,.,CASSLPGQAPFEQYF,TGTGCCAGCAGCTTACCGGGACAGGCGCCCTTCGAGCAGTACTTC